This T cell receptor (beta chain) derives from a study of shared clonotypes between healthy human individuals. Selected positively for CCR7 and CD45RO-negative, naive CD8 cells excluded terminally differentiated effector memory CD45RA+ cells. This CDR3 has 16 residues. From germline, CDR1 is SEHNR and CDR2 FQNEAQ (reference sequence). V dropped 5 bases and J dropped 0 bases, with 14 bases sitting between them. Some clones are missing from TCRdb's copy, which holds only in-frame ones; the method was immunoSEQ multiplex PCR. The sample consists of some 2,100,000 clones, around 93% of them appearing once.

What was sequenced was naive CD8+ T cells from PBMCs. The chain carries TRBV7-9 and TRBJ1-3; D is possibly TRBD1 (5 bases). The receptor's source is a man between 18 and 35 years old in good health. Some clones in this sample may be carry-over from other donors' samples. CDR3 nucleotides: TGTGCCAGCAGCCCTCAGGGAGTAATCTCTGGAAACACCATATATTTT. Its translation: CASSPQGVISGNTIYF.